The 32 T cell receptor beta chains given below trace back to one sample, sequenced in a study of beta chain features in type 1 diabetes. Every isolated RNA sample was fully reverse transcribed, so sequencing captured expressed TCRB transcripts. Generated by immunoSEQ multiplex PCR, the TCRdb table keeps only in-frame clones and is missing some. The sample records about 350,000 clones, about 19% being singletons. The sequenced sample consisted of naive CD4+ T cells from blood. All receptors come from a young woman in good health.

This rearrangement joins TRBV5-6 to TRBJ2-5; the D is unclear. V was pared by 4 bases and J by 5 bases, with 12 bases between. This CDR3 has 13 amino acids. Germline V gives CDR1 SGHDT, CDR2 YYEEEE. The CDR3 bases are TGTGCCAGCAGCCGCCCCCTTCAGGAGACCCAGTACTTC. Amino acids: CASSRPLQETQYF.

This clone was counted a few times. The rearrangement uses TRBV2 and TRBJ1-1; 7 bases fit TRBD1. CDR1 is SNHLY and CDR2 is FYNNEI in the germline V gene. CDR3 length equals 13 residues. The trim removed 7 bases at V and 3 bases at J, leaving 5 bases unmatched. For the CDR3, the DNA is TGTGCCAGCAAAAAGACAGGGTACACTGAAGCTTTCTTT. Its translation is CASKKTGYTEAFF.

The V and J genes are TRBV5-1 and TRBJ2-1; weak D call: TRBD1 (7 bases). Germline CDR1 reads SGHRS; CDR2 reads YFSETQ. V lost 1 base and J lost 3, with 14 bases in between. CDR3 length: 16 residues. CDR3 sequence (DNA): TGCGCCAGCAGCTTGTCGGGGGACAGCAGCTACAATGAGCAGTTCTTC. Translating gives CASSLSGDSSYNEQFF. Supplemented by reference TRBV5-1 and TRBJ2-1, the full variable domain reads KAGVTQTPRYLIKTRGQQVTLSCSPISGHRSVSWYQQTPGQGLQFLFEYFSETQRNKGNFPGRFSGRQFSNSRSEMNVSTLELGDSALYLCASSLSGDSSYNEQFFGPGTRLTVL.

The table lists this clone with a few counts. The J gene is TRBJ2-3, the V gene TRBV25-1; maybe TRBD2 (7 bases). Germline V gene lookup returns CDR1 MGHDK and CDR2 SYGVNS. CDR3 size: 16 residues. V lost 3 bases to trimming and J lost 4 bases, with 17 bases between them. CDR3 protein: CASSDPRAGAADTQYF. The CDR3 DNA reads TGTGCCAGCAGTGATCCCAGGGCGGGGGCAGCAGATACGCAGTATTTT.

A remark on this clone: This specimen includes other DNA sequences encoding the same CDR3. CDR3 loop: CASSPQGVNYGYTF. The CDR3 region has the DNA TGTGCCAGCTCACCTCAGGGGGTCAACTATGGCTACACCTTC. The chain has TRBV18 and TRBJ1-2, with TRBD1 identical over 7 bases. This CDR3 spans 14 amino acids. Trimming cost V 3 bases and J 2 bases; bases outside gene matches: 3. Looked up from germline, CDR1 is KGHSH and CDR2 is LQKENI.

This rearrangement joins TRBV4-3 to TRBJ2-3; D may be TRBD1 (6 bases). The CDR3 runs 17 residues. CDR1 is LGHNA, CDR2 YSLEER, per germline. V was trimmed by 1 base and J by 1 base, leaving 15 bases between them. Written as DNA, the CDR3 is TGCGCCAGCAGCCAAGCCTCGACAGGTTTAGGCACAGATACGCAGTATTTT. It is translated as CASSQASTGLGTDTQYF.

The V gene is TRBV4-1, the J gene TRBJ1-2; D unclear. V dropped 1 base and J dropped 6 bases, with 15 bases sitting between them. Germline lookup yields CDR1 MGHRA and CDR2 YSYEKL. The CDR3 is made up of 15 amino acids. CDR3 coding DNA: TGCGCCAGCAGCCAAGGCGTTGGACTCGGGAATGGCTACACCTTC. This gives the protein CASSQGVGLGNGYTF.

This chain joins TRBV6-6 and TRBJ1-2; a possible D gene is TRBD1 (5 bases). CDR1 is MNHNY, CDR2 SVGAGI, per germline (reference sequence). Trimming took 2 bases from V and 3 from J, leaving 10 bases between them. This CDR3 comprises 14 residues. The CDR3 bases are TGTGCCAGCAGTTACCCCGGCAGGGACTATGGCTACACCTTC. Amino acid sequence: CASSYPGRDYGYTF.

This chain connects TRBV7-2 to TRBJ2-6; D perhaps matches TRBD1 (5 bases). Germline V lookup: CDR1 SGHTA, CDR2 FQGNSA. The CDR3 is made up of 16 amino acids. Trimming pared 1 base from V and 3 bases from J, leaving 10 bases between. CDR3 DNA sequence: TGTGCCAGCAGCTTAGGCCTAAGGGGTGGGGCCAACGTCCTGACTTTC. This translates into CASSLGLRGGANVLTF. Combining the CDR3 with reference TRBV7-2 and TRBJ2-6 gives the whole variable domain GAGVSQSPSNKVTEKGKDVELRCDPISGHTALYWYRQSLGQGLEFLIYFQGNSAPDKSGLPSDRFSAERTGGSVSTLTIQRTQQEDSAVYLCASSLGLRGGANVLTFGAGSRLTVL.

The chain employs TRBV5-6 and TRBJ1-3; a weak D match, TRBD1 (6 bases). Trimming pared 4 bases from V and 0 bases from J, leaving 11 bases between. Germline values: CDR1 SGHDT, CDR2 YYEEEE. The CDR3 contains 15 residues. Written as DNA, the CDR3 is TGTGCCAGCAGCAGAACAGGGCTCTCTGGAAACACCATATATTTT. Its translation: CASSRTGLSGNTIYF.

This clone was seen a few times. The J gene is TRBJ2-2, the V gene TRBV2; possible D gene TRBD1, 5 bases. V was pared by 6 bases and J by 4 bases, with 12 bases between. Germline V gives CDR1 SNHLY, CDR2 FYNNEI. The CDR3 extends over 14 amino acids. The DNA for the CDR3 is TGTGCCAGCAGGGCAGACAGTGCCACCGGGGAGCTGTTTTTT. This encodes CASRADSATGELFF.

This clone occurred a few times. The V call is TRBV1, the J call TRBJ2-1; the listed D gene, TRBD2, was not tested against the DNA. TRBV1 is recorded as a pseudogene. The length of the CDR3 is 15 residues. CDR3 DNA sequence: TGCACCAGCAGCCCTCGGACTAGCGGGGTGGATGAGCAGTTCTTC. It is translated as CTSSPRTSGVDEQFF.

This chain joins TRBV5-1 and TRBJ2-6; possibly TRBD1 for D (5 bases). This CDR3 has 16 amino acids. Trimming took off 0 bases at V and 2 bases at J, with 9 bases between the two ends. CDR1 is SGHRS, CDR2 YFSETQ, per germline. The CDR3 DNA reads as TGCGCCAGCAGCTTGGTCGCAGGGACTGGGGCCAACGTCCTGACTTTC. This gives the protein CASSLVAGTGANVLTF.

A few counts support this clone. The V gene is TRBV18, the J gene TRBJ1-3, with 8 bases aligning to TRBD1. The CDR3 is made up of 13 amino acids. Trimming cost V 3 bases and J 8 bases; bases outside gene matches: 3. Germline assignment: CDR1 KGHSH and CDR2 LQKENI. The CDR3 nucleotides read TGTGCCAGCTCACCCGGGACAGGTGACACCATATATTTT. This codes for CASSPGTGDTIYF.

Only a few counts were recorded for this clone. Within the sample, other DNA sequences also encode this same CDR3. J is TRBJ1-2 and V is TRBV6-5; TRBD1 might be the D (6 bases). The germline V and J ends were trimmed by 2 bases and 5 bases, with 9 bases remaining between them. CDR3 length: 13 residues. CDR1 is MNHEY, CDR2 SVGAGI, per germline. The CDR3 here is CASSYRGGYGYTF. The CDR3 DNA is TGTGCCAGCAGTTACAGGGGGGGATATGGCTACACCTTC.

This chain joins TRBV20-1 and TRBJ2-7; D gene ambiguous. V was trimmed by 7 bases and J by 2 bases, leaving 9 bases between them. Germline V gene lookup returns CDR1 DFQATT and CDR2 SNEGSKA (reference sequence). The CDR3 has 11 residues. For the CDR3, the DNA is TGCAGTGTTAGCAGGACCTACGAGCAGTACTTC. Amino acid sequence: CSVSRTYEQYF.

Written as DNA, the CDR3 is TGCGCCTGGACAGGGCGATTCCCCTACGAGCAGTACTTC. Encoded protein: CAWTGRFPYEQYF. The V call is TRBV4-1, the J call TRBJ2-7; TRBD1 aligns across 8 bases. Losses at the gene ends were 11 bases for V and 2 bases for J; bases not matched to a gene: 8. Germline V gene sequence: CDR1 MGHRA, CDR2 YSYEKL. This CDR3 spans 13 amino acids.

This clone was picked up a small number of times. This chain joins TRBV29-1 and TRBJ2-3, with a tentative D call TRBD2 (5 bases). Trimming cost V 6 bases and J 0 bases, with 16 bases left between them. The CDR3 is 15 amino acids. Looked up from germline, CDR1 is SQVTM and CDR2 is ANQGSEA. CDR3 sequence: CSVFVDSYSTDTQYF. The DNA of the CDR3 is TGCAGCGTCTTCGTGGACTCTTATAGCACAGATACGCAGTATTTT.

A few counts support this clone. CDR3: CASSQASEQFF. In DNA form, the CDR3 reads TGTGCCAGCAGTCAAGCAAGTGAGCAGTTCTTC. This chain connects TRBV6-5 to TRBJ2-1; the D is unclear. This CDR3 region has 11 residues. Trimming left V 5 bases short and J 9 bases short, with 8 bases between. CDR1 and CDR2 from the germline V gene are MNHEY and SVGAGI.

The chain links TRBV5-1 to TRBJ2-2; weak D call: TRBD2 (5 bases). The germline CDR1 and CDR2 sequences are SGHRS and YFSETQ. Trimming left V 3 bases short and J 3 bases short, with 9 bases between. The CDR3 is 14 amino acids. CDR3 bases: TGCGCCAGCAGCTCCGAGCGGCACACCGGGGAGCTGTTTTTT. Translation: CASSSERHTGELFF. The full variable domain, completed using reference TRBV5-1 and TRBJ2-2, is KAGVTQTPRYLIKTRGQQVTLSCSPISGHRSVSWYQQTPGQGLQFLFEYFSETQRNKGNFPGRFSGRQFSNSRSEMNVSTLELGDSALYLCASSSERHTGELFFGEGSRLTVL.

In its sample, this clone was seen a few times. V and J are TRBV10-3 and TRBJ2-5; 7 bases are a match to TRBD2. V lost 11 bases to trimming and J lost 2 bases; unmatched junction nucleotides: 5. CDR1 and CDR2 from the germline V gene are ENHRY and SYGVKD. The CDR3 is 12 residues long. CDR3 protein: CASGLPQETQYF. The CDR3 region has the DNA TGTGCCTCGGGACTACCACAAGAGACCCAGTACTTC.

This clone turned up a few times. The V gene is TRBV6-5, the J gene TRBJ2-5, with 9 bases aligning to TRBD1. Germline V gives CDR1 MNHEY, CDR2 SVGAGI. With V trimmed by 6 bases and J by 2 bases, 1 base remained unmatched. The CDR3 sequence is 13 residues long. The DNA for the CDR3 is TGTGCCAGCAGGGGGACAGGGCAAGAGACCCAGTACTTC. This sequence encodes CASRGTGQETQYF.

The table lists this clone with a few counts. The gene calls are TRBV5-1 and TRBJ2-5; D not resolved. Trimming removed 0 bases from V and 7 bases from J, with 7 bases in between. Germline V gene sequence: CDR1 SGHRS, CDR2 YFSETQ. The CDR3 totals 12 residues. The CDR3 DNA sequence: TGCGCCAGCAGCTTGGACGGTTCGACCCAGTACTTC. Encoded protein: CASSLDGSTQYF.

This clone was observed a few times. This chain uses TRBV30 with TRBJ1-1; D remains unclear. The germline V gene has CDR1 GTSNPN and CDR2 SVGIG (reference sequence). The V gene lost 2 bases and the J gene lost 0 bases, with 7 bases spanning the gap. The CDR3 contains 13 residues. DNA of the CDR3: TGTGCCTGGAGTCCCGAGATGAACACTGAAGCTTTCTTT. This sequence encodes CAWSPEMNTEAFF.

The genes are TRBV30 and TRBJ2-1, with TRBD2 matching 9 bases. J was trimmed by 3 bases and V by 8 bases; bases with no gene match: 14. Germline V gives CDR1 GTSNPN, CDR2 SVGIG (reference sequence). The CDR3 is made up of 16 amino acids. CDR3 DNA sequence: TGTGCCCTCGTGGCGGGAGGGCCATTGAACTACAATGAGCAGTTCTTC. Protein: CALVAGGPLNYNEQFF.

The chain uses TRBV29-1 and TRBJ2-7; TRBD1 might be the D (5 bases). The CDR3 length is 14 residues. Germline values: CDR1 SQVTM, CDR2 ANQGSEA. V was cut by 5 bases and J by 2 bases, with 16 bases left in between. This chain's CDR3 is CSVFNRQTPYEQYF. The CDR3 DNA is TGCAGCGTTTTTAATCGACAGACCCCCTACGAGCAGTACTTC.

V is TRBV5-4 and J is TRBJ2-7, with D possibly matching TRBD2 (7 bases). V was trimmed by 0 bases and J by 5 bases, leaving 12 bases between them. The CDR3 loop spans 14 amino acids. Germline loops: CDR1 SGHNT, CDR2 YYREEE (reference sequence). The CDR3 DNA reads as TGTGCCAGCAGCTTGGGGGGAGGGGGAAACGAGCAGTACTTC. This sequence encodes CASSLGGGGNEQYF.

This chain links TRBV5-1 with TRBJ2-3; D call uncertain. With 0 bases removed from V and 1 base from J, the gap between germline ends came to 12 bases. The CDR3 covers 16 residues. Germline V gives CDR1 SGHRS, CDR2 YFSETQ. This CDR3 reads CASSLGSSARTDTQYF. Written as DNA, the CDR3 is TGCGCCAGCAGCTTGGGAAGCTCTGCCCGCACAGATACGCAGTATTTT.

This chain links TRBV4-1 with TRBJ2-5; TRBD1 aligns across 7 bases. V lost 4 bases and J lost 4; bases outside the gene matches: 6. The CDR3 extends over 14 amino acids. Looked up from germline, CDR1 is MGHRA and CDR2 is YSYEKL. CDR3 sequence (DNA): TGCGCCAGCAGCCGCCCGGGACAGCTAGAGACCCAGTACTTC. It translates to CASSRPGQLETQYF.

This clone was observed a few times. The V gene is TRBV20-1, the J gene TRBJ1-1; D gene uncertain. Germline-derived CDR1 and CDR2 are DFQATT and SNEGSKA (reference sequence). Deletions cut 6 bases from V and 1 base from J, with 3 bases between. The CDR3 length is 10 residues. Written as DNA, the CDR3 is TGCAGTGCGGCGAACACTGAAGCTTTCTTT. Its translation is CSAANTEAFF.

The rearrangement links TRBV4-1 to TRBJ2-7, with 11 bases lining up with TRBD2. The V gene end was trimmed by 1 base and the J gene end by 1 base; junction bases not matched to a gene: 12. CDR3 length: 19 residues. The germline gives CDR1 MGHRA, CDR2 YSYEKL. The CDR3 nucleotides are TGCGCCAGCAGCCAAGTAATTAGCGGGGGGGCCGTCCGATCCTACGAGCAGTACTTC. Encoded protein: CASSQVISGGAVRSYEQYF.

This clone has just a few counts. The chain is built from TRBV11-2 and TRBJ2-7; 7 bases agree with TRBD1. The junction had 4 bases not matched to a gene; V was cut back by 4 bases and J by 4 bases. The germline CDR1 and CDR2 sequences are SGHAT and FQNNGV. This CDR3 has 13 residues. CDR3 sequence: CASSSSRGYEQYF. DNA of the CDR3: TGTGCCAGCAGCTCTTCCAGGGGGTACGAGCAGTACTTC.